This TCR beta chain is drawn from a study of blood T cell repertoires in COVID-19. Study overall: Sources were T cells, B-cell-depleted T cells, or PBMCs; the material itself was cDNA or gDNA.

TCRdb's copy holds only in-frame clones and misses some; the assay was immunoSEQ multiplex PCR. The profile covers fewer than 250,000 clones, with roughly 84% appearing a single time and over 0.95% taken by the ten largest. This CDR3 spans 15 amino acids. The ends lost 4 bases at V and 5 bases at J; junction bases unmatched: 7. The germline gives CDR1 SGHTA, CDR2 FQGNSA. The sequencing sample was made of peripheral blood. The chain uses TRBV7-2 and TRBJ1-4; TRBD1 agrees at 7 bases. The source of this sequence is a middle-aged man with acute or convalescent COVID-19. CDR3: CASSWTTGINEKLFF. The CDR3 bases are TGTGCCAGCAGCTGGACGACAGGGATAAATGAAAAACTGTTTTTT.